A single T cell receptor beta chain is shown here with its context. Its antigen is currently unknown. The data were obtained in a study of blood T cells in healthy people across ages. Study-wide results and limits: With age, beta diversity per million T cells declined roughly linearly, significantly by 40.

Together with a sample-barcoded 5' primer, a J-beta primer mix was included in a second PCR lasting roughly 6 to 12 cycles. One entry per CDR3 protein, called by TCRdb with MiXCR from the 5' RACE reads. This sample has around 970,000 distinct CDR3 sequences, with roughly 47% found just once. Looked up from germline, CDR1 is SQVTM and CDR2 is ANQGSEA. CDR3 size: 17 residues. V trimming: 4 bases; J trimming: 1 base; junction bases outside the gene matches: 10. The sequenced material came from blood. The clonotype comes from a woman aged 60-75 years in good health. The chain employs TRBV29-1 and TRBJ2-3; 11 positions match TRBD2. In DNA, the CDR3 is TGCAGCGTTGTAGCACTAGCGGGAGAGAGAGGCACAGATACGCAGTATTTT. Amino acids: CSVVALAGERGTDTQYF.